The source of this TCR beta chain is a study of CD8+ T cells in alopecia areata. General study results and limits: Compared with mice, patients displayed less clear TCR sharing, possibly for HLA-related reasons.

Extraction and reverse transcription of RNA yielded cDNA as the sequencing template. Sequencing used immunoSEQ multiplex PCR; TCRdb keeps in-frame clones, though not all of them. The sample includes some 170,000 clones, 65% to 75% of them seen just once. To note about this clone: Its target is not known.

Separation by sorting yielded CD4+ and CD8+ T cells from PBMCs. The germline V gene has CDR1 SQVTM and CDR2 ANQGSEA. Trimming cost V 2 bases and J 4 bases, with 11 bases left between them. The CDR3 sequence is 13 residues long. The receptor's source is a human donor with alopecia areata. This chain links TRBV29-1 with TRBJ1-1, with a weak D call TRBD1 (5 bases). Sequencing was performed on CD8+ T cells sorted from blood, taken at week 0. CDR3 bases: TGCAGCGTTGAACAGGGTGTGGTCACTGAAGCTTTCTTT. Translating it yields CSVEQGVVTEAFF.